These 9 T cell receptor beta chains came from one sample sequenced in a study of long-term antiretroviral therapy in people with HIV (dated by TCRdb to the early 2020s). Sequencing of the TRB variable region was done with the immunoSEQ hsTCRB v3.0 assay at survey level resolution. TCRdb obtained this table from immuneACCESS and retained in-frame rearrangements with V and J assigned. These tables miss some clones; where compared with another copy, unresolved V genes account for less than half of the shortfall, and the remainder is unexplained. In this sample the table shows about 21,000 clones, approximately 86% of which occur a single time. 7.5% to 10% of the sample belongs to the ten largest clones. Sequencing was performed on unsorted PBMCs, taken at the start of antiretroviral therapy. Receptor source: a man over 45 with HIV.

The rearrangement uses TRBV29-1 and TRBJ2-7, with 8 bases lining up with TRBD1. CDR1 and CDR2 from the germline V gene are SQVTM and ANQGSEA. The CDR3 runs to 13 residues. V trimming: 5 bases; J trimming: 2 bases; junction bases outside the gene matches: 5. In nucleotides, the CDR3 is TGCAGCGTTTCGGACAGGGCGGCCTACGAGCAGTACTTC. Translating gives CSVSDRAAYEQYF.

J is TRBJ1-1 and V is TRBV16, with TRBD1 as a possible D gene (5 bases). Trimming took 0 bases from V and 6 from J, leaving 11 bases between them. The length of the CDR3 is 14 residues. Germline V CDR1 and CDR2: KGHSY, FQNENV. The CDR3 nucleotides read TGTGCCAGCAGCCAATCGGGCAGGGTGGCTGAAGCTTTCTTT. This sequence encodes CASSQSGRVAEAFF.

The chain recombines TRBV7-9 with TRBJ1-4; 7 positions match TRBD1. The CDR3 has 14 amino acids. Germline CDR1 SEHNR, CDR2 FQNEAQ (reference sequence). V was pared by 6 bases and J by 4 bases, with 5 bases of the junction left unmatched. The CDR3 nucleotides read TGTGCCAGCAGTCGACAGGGAAATAATGAAAAACTGTTTTTT. This sequence encodes CASSRQGNNEKLFF.

The chain has TRBV27 and TRBJ1-6; D not certain. With 2 bases removed from V and 9 bases from J, the gap between germline ends came to 11 bases. Germline V CDR1 and CDR2: MNHEY, SMNVEV (reference sequence). The CDR3 has 14 residues. CDR3 DNA sequence: TGTGCCAGCAGTTTAAACCCTGGGTTTTCACCCCTCCACTTT. Translating gives CASSLNPGFSPLHF.

The genes are TRBV7-2 and TRBJ2-7, with 10 bases lining up with TRBD2. The CDR3 has 15 residues. V was clipped by 5 bases and J by 7 bases; unmatched bases: 11. CDR1 and CDR2 (germline): SGHTA, FQGNSA. CDR3 bases: TGTGCCAGCAGCCAGAGGACTAGCGGACAGCTAGAGCAGTACTTC. Residues: CASSQRTSGQLEQYF.

The chain links TRBV27 to TRBJ2-1; a weak D match, TRBD1 (6 bases). The CDR3 extends over 15 amino acids. The germline V and J ends were trimmed by 3 bases and 3 bases, with 12 bases remaining between them. Per the germline V gene, CDR1 is MNHEY and CDR2 is SMNVEV (reference sequence). The CDR3 region is CASSFSDRIYNEQFF. The CDR3 DNA reads TGTGCCAGCAGTTTTTCGGACAGAATCTACAATGAGCAGTTCTTC.

The CDR3 bases are TGTGCCACCTTCTGGGACGAGCAGTACTTC. This translates into CATFWDEQYF. The chain employs TRBV15 and TRBJ2-7; D is unclear. Germline V gene data show CDR1 as LNHNV and CDR2 as YYDKDF (reference sequence). The CDR3 runs 10 residues. The V and J ends lost 8 bases and 5 bases respectively, with 7 bases between them.

V is TRBV19 and J is TRBJ2-1, with 9 nucleotides matching TRBD1. V trimming: 4 bases; J trimming: 8 bases; junction bases outside the gene matches: 6. The germline V gene has CDR1 LNHDA and CDR2 SQIVND (reference sequence). The length of the CDR3 is 14 residues. CDR3 nucleotide sequence: TGTGCCAGTAGTACTAACAGGGGGCCGGATGAGCAGTTCTTC. It encodes CASSTNRGPDEQFF.

The chain combines TRBV19 with TRBJ1-5; 9 bases align to TRBD1. V shed 7 bases, J shed 6 bases, and the junction held 7 bases outside the gene matches. From germline, CDR1 is LNHDA and CDR2 SQIVND (reference sequence). This CDR3 region has 14 residues. The CDR3 DNA reads as TGTGCCAGTATCCCCGGACAGGGGAGTCAGCCCCAGCATTTT. It encodes CASIPGQGSQPQHF. The full variable domain, completed using reference TRBV19 and TRBJ1-5, is DGGITQSPKYLFRKEGQNVTLSCEQNLNHDAMYWYRQDPGQGLRLIYYSQIVNDFQKGDIAEGYSVSREKKESFPLTVTSAQKNPTAFYLCASIPGQGSQPQHFGDGTRLSIL.